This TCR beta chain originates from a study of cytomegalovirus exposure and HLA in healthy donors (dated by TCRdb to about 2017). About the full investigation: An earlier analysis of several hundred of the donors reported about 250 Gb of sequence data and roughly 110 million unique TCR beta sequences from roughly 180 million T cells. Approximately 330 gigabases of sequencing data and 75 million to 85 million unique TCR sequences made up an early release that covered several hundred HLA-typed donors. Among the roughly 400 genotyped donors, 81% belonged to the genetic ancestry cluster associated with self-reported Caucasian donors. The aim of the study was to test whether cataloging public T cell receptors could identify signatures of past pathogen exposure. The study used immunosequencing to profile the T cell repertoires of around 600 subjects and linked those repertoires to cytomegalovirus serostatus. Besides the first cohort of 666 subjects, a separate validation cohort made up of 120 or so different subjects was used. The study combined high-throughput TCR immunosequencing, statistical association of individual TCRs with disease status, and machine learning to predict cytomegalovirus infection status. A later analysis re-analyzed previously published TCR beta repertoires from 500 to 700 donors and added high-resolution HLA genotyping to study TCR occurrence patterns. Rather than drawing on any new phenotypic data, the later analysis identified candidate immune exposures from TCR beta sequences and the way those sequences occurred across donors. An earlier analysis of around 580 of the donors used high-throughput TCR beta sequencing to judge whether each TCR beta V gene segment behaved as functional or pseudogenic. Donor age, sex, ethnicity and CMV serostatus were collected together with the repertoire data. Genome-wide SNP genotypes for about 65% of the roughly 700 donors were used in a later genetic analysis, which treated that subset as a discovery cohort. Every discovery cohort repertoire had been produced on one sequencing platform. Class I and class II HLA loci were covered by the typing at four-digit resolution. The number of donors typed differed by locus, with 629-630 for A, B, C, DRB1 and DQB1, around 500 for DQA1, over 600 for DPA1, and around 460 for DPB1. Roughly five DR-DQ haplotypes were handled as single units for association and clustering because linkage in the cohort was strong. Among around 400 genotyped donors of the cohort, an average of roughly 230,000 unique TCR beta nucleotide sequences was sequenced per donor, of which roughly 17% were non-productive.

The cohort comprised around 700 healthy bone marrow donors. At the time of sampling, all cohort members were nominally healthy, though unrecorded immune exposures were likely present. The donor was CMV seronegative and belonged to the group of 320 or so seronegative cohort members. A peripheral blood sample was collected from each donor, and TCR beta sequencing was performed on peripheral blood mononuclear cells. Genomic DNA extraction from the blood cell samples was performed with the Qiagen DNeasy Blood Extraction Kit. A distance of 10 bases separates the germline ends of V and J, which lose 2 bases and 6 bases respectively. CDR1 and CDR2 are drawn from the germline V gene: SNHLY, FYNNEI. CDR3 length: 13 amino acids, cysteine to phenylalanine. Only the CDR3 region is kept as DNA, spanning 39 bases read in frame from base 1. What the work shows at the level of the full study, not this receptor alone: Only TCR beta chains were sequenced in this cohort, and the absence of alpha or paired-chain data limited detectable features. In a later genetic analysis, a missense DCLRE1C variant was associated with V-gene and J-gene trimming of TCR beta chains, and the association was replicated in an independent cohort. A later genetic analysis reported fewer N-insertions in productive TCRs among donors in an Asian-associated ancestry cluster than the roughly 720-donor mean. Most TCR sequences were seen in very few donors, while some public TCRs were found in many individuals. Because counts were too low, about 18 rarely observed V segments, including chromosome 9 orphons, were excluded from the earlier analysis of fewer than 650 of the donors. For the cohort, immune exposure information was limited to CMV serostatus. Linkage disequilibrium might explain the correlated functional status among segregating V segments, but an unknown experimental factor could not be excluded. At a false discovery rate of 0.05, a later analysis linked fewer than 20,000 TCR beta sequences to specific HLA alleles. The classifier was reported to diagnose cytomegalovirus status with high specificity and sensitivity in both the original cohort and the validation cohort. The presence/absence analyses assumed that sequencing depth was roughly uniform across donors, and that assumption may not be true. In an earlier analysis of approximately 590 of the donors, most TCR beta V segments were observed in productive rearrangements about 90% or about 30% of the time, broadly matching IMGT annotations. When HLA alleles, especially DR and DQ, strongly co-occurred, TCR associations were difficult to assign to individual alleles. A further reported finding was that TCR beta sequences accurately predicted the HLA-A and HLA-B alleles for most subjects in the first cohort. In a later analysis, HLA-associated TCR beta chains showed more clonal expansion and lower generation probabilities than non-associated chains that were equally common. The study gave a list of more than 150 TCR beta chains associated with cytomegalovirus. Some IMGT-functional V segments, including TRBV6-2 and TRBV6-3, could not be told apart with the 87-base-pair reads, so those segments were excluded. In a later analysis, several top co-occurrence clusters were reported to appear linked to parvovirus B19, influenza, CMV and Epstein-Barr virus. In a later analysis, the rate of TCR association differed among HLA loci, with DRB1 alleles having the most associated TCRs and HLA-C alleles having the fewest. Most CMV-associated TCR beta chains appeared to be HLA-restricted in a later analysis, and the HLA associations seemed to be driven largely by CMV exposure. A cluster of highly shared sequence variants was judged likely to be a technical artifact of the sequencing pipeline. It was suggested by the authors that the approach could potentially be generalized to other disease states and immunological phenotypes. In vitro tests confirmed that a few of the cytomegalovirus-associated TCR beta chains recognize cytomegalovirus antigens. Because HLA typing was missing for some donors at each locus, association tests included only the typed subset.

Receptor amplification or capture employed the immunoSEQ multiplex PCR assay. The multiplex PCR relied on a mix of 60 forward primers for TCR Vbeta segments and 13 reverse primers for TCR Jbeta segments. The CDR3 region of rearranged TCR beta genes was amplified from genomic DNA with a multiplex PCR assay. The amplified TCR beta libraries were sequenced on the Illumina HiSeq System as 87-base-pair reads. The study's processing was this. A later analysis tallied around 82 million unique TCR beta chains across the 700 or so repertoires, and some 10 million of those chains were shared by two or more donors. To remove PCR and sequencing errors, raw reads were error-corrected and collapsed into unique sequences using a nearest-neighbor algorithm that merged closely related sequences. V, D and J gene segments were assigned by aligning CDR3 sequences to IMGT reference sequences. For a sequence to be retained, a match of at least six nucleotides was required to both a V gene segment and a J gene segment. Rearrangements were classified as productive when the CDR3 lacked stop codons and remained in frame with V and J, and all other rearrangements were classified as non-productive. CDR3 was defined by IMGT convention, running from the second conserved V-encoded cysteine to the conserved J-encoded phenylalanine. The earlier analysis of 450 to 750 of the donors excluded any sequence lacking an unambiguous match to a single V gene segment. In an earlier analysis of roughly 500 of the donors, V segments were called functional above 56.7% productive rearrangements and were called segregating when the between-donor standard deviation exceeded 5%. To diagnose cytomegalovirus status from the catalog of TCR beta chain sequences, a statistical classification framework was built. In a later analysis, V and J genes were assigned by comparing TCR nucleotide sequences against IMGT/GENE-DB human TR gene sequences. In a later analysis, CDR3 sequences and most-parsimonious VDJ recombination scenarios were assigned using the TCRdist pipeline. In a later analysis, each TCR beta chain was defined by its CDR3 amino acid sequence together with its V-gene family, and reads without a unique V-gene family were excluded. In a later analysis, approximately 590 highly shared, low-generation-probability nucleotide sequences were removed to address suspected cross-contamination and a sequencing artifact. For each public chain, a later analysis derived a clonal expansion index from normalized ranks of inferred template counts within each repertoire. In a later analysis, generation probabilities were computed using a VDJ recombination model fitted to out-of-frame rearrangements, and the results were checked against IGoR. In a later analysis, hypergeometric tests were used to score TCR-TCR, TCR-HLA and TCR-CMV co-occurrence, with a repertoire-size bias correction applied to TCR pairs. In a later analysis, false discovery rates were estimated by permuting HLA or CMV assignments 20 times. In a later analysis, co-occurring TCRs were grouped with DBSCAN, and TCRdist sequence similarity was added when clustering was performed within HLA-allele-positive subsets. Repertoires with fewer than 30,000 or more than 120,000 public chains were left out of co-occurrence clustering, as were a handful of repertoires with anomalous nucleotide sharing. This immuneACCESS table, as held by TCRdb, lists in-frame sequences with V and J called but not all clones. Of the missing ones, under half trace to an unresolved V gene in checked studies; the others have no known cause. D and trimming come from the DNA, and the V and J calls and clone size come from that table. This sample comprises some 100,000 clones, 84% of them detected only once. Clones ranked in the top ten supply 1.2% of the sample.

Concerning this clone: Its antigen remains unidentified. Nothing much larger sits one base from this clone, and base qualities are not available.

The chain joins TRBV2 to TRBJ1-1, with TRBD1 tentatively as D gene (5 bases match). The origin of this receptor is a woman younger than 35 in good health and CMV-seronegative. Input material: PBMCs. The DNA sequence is TGTGCCAGCAGTGAATTGGGGGGGGCTGAAGCTTTCTTT. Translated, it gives CASSELGGAEAFF.